The 13 T cell receptor beta chains reported below all come from one sample, sequenced in a study of blood T cells in healthy people across ages. Primers used in a second PCR of roughly 6 to 11 cycles were a sample-barcoded 5' primer and a J-beta primer mix. One entry per CDR3 protein, called by TCRdb with MiXCR from the 5' RACE reads. The sample lists some 800,000 distinct CDR3 sequences, roughly 25% occurring once. The same sample was also used in a study of T cells of mothers and their children.

The sample was blood. These receptors all stem from a boy between 10 and 17 years old in good health.

V gene TRBV6-5 combines with J gene TRBJ1-2; 7 nucleotides align to TRBD1. The V gene end was trimmed by 6 bases and the J gene end by 2 bases; junction bases not matched to a gene: 3. Germline CDR1 is MNHEY and CDR2 is SVGAGI. The CDR3 is 13 residues long. The CDR3: CASRRGQNYGYTF. The CDR3 DNA reads TGTGCCAGCAGGCGGGGACAGAACTATGGCTACACCTTC.

The gene calls are TRBV9 and TRBJ1-2; D is perhaps TRBD1 (5 bases). V dropped 0 bases and J dropped 4 bases, with 10 bases sitting between them. Per the germline V gene, CDR1 is SGDLS and CDR2 is YYNGEE. This CDR3 is 14 amino acids long. In DNA, the CDR3 is TGTGCCAGCAGCGTAGCTACCCAGGGCTATGGCTACACCTTC. It yields the protein CASSVATQGYGYTF.

The chain joins TRBV29-1 to TRBJ1-1; D is unclear. Germline V gene lookup returns CDR1 SQVTM and CDR2 ANQGSEA. The CDR3 is 13 amino acids. The CDR3 sequence: CGADKYMNTEAFF. CDR3 nucleotides: TGCGGCGCTGACAAGTACATGAACACTGAAGCTTTCTTT.

In nucleotides, the CDR3 is TGTGCCAGCAGCTTAGTGACAGGGGGCCCCGACGAGCAGTACTTC. Residues: CASSLVTGGPDEQYF. The V call is TRBV11-2, the J call TRBJ2-7; 10 nucleotides agree with TRBD1. Losses at the gene ends were 1 base for V and 5 bases for J; bases not matched to a gene: 5. The CDR3 sequence is 15 residues long. The germline V gene has CDR1 SGHAT and CDR2 FQNNGV.

This clonotype has more than one count but fewer than ten. The V and J genes are TRBV7-8 and TRBJ1-2; D is unresolved. Trimming cost V 1 base and J 2 bases, with 14 bases left between them. The V gene's germline CDR1 is SGHVS and CDR2 FQNEAQ. CDR3 length equals 16 residues. CDR3 region: CASSLDLGRLNYGYTF. In DNA, the CDR3 is TGTGCCAGCAGCTTAGATCTCGGCAGACTAAACTATGGCTACACCTTC.

The J gene is TRBJ2-5, the V gene TRBV5-1, with TRBD1 matching 9 bases. Per germline, CDR1 SGHRS and CDR2 YFSETQ. This CDR3 has 14 residues. Germline trimming cut 4 bases from V and 4 bases from J; bases unmatched to any gene: 5. The DNA for the CDR3 is TGCGCCAGCAGCCAAGGGACAGGGCTAGAGACCCAGTACTTC. Its translation: CASSQGTGLETQYF.

A note on this clonotype: Without the conserved terminal phenylalanine or tryptophan, this CDR3 likely stems from a read error. V usage is TRBV7-2 and J usage is TRBJ2-7; 10 bases align to TRBD1. The germline V gene encodes CDR1 SGHTA and CDR2 FQGNSA. The length of the CDR3 is 15 residues. Trimming took 4 bases from V and 3 from J; bases not matched to a gene: 6. The CDR3 loop is CASSSPGQGIYEQYL. The CDR3 DNA reads TGTGCCAGCAGCTCGCCGGGACAGGGGATCTACGAGCAGTACCTC.

This sequence joins TRBV24-1 and TRBJ2-1, with TRBD2 matching 8 bases. The CDR3 runs 16 residues. The ends lost 5 bases at V and 6 bases at J; junction bases unmatched: 11. From germline, CDR1 is KGHDR and CDR2 SFDVKD. CDR3 sequence: CATSVARAGGGNEQFF. The DNA of the CDR3 is TGTGCCACCAGTGTTGCCCGCGCGGGAGGAGGCAATGAGCAGTTCTTC.

This chain joins TRBV20-1 and TRBJ2-7; D gene uncertain. Germline CDR1 reads DFQATT; CDR2 reads SNEGSKA (reference sequence). Trimming left V 7 bases short and J 3 bases short, with 13 bases between. This CDR3 has 12 residues. The DNA of the CDR3 is TGCAGTGAGGAGCTAGTCAACTACGAGCAGTACTTC. The encoded protein is CSEELVNYEQYF.

V usage is TRBV29-1 and J usage is TRBJ2-5; D remains ambiguous. The CDR3 has 13 residues. V was clipped by 1 base and J by 5 bases, with 11 bases between them. Looked up from germline, CDR1 is SQVTM and CDR2 is ANQGSEA. CDR3 in DNA: TGCAGCGTTGAAGCGGATTTAGGGGAGACCCAGTACTTC. This sequence encodes CSVEADLGETQYF.

This clonotype was seen a handful of times. The V and J genes are TRBV6-1 and TRBJ2-1, with D perhaps matching TRBD1 (5 bases). In germline, CDR1 is MNHNS, CDR2 SASEGT. With 8 bases removed from V and 1 base from J, the gap between germline ends came to 9 bases. This CDR3 is built from 13 residues. The CDR3 DNA is TGTGCCAGCGGCAGGGTATCCTACAATGAGCAGTTCTTC. Its translation is CASGRVSYNEQFF.

This clonotype has more than one count but fewer than ten. The chain's CDR3 is CSVLGIGSEAFF. CDR3 sequence (DNA): TGCAGCGTCCTAGGCATCGGGTCTGAAGCTTTCTTT. The chain recombines TRBV29-1 with TRBJ1-1; D gene unclear. The germline CDR1 and CDR2 sequences are SQVTM and ANQGSEA. The CDR3 consists of 12 residues. V was shortened by 6 bases and J by 6 bases, with 14 bases between the two germline ends.

J is TRBJ2-5 and V is TRBV7-2, with 9 bases that match TRBD2. After removal of 5 bases from V and 4 bases from J, the junction contained 8 bases not matched to a gene. The CDR3 contains 15 residues. CDR1 and CDR2 (germline): SGHTA, FQGNSA. In nucleotides, the CDR3 is TGTGCCAGCAGCCTAGTGGGACTAGCTTTAGAGACCCAGTACTTC. Amino acid sequence: CASSLVGLALETQYF.